One sample yielded the 11 T cell receptor beta chains listed below, sequenced in a study of T cell repertoires in cytomegalovirus infection. TCRdb analysed the reads with MiXCR anew, one entry per CDR3 protein. The sample records under 200,000 distinct CDR3 sequences, approximately 9.7% being singletons. Sequenced: PBMCs. These receptors were taken from a human donor in good health (CMV status not recorded). Some clones in this sample may be carry-over from other donors' samples.

In its sample, this clonotype was seen many times. V gene TRBV7-2 combines with J gene TRBJ2-7, with TRBD1 matching over 7 bases. Trimming removed 2 bases from V and 4 bases from J; junction bases left unmatched: 5. Per germline, CDR1 SGHTA and CDR2 FQGNSA. The CDR3 loop spans 14 amino acids. The CDR3 is CASSLNRGAYEQYF. The CDR3 DNA follows: TGTGCCAGCAGCTTAAACAGGGGTGCATACGAGCAGTACTTC.

This clonotype has ten or more counts. This rearrangement joins TRBV4-3 to TRBJ1-2, with 7 bases fitting TRBD1. This CDR3 region has 19 residues. CDR1 LGHNA and CDR2 YSLEER come from the germline V gene. V dropped 0 bases and J dropped 4; count of bases not matched to a gene: 17. The CDR3 region is CASSQDLPGGLLGGYGYTF. The CDR3 region has the DNA TGCGCCAGCAGCCAAGATTTGCCAGGGGGTTTACTCGGCGGCTATGGCTACACCTTC.

This clonotype was counted many times. V usage is TRBV7-8 and J usage is TRBJ1-5; 8 bases line up with TRBD1. V trimming: 4 bases; J trimming: 3 bases; junction bases outside the gene matches: 8. The CDR3 covers 16 residues. Per the germline V gene, CDR1 is SGHVS and CDR2 is FQNEAQ. This chain's CDR3 is CASSSGGQGLNQPQHF. The DNA of the CDR3 is TGTGCCAGCAGCTCTGGCGGACAGGGCCTCAATCAGCCCCAGCATTTT.

The genes are TRBV5-1 and TRBJ2-5; TRBD2 is a possible D gene (5 bases). The V gene's germline CDR1 is SGHRS and CDR2 YFSETQ. The CDR3 loop spans 13 amino acids. V was trimmed by 5 bases and J by 0 bases, leaving 8 bases between them. This CDR3 is CASSRRDQETQYF. CDR3 in DNA: TGCGCCAGCAGTAGGCGGGACCAAGAGACCCAGTACTTC.

The rearrangement links TRBV30 to TRBJ1-4; D call uncertain. The germline CDR1 and CDR2 sequences are GTSNPN and SVGIG (reference sequence). The CDR3 extends over 13 amino acids. V lost 3 bases to trimming and J lost 8 bases, with 13 bases between them. The CDR3 bases are TGTGCCTGGAGGAGGAGACCCCAGGAAAAACTGTTTTTT. Protein: CAWRRRPQEKLFF.

This clonotype was recorded a few times. The genes are TRBV14 and TRBJ2-4; 11 positions match TRBD2. The CDR3 loop spans 16 amino acids. Per the germline V gene, CDR1 is SGHDN and CDR2 is FVKESK. Unmatched junction bases numbered 2, after V lost 4 bases and J lost 0 bases. CDR3 amino acids: CASSPGLAGAKNIQYF. DNA for the CDR3: TGTGCCAGCAGCCCCGGACTAGCGGGAGCCAAAAACATTCAGTACTTC.

The chain combines TRBV11-2 with TRBJ1-3; D not resolved. From germline, CDR1 is SGHAT and CDR2 FQNNGV. V was pared by 0 bases and J by 2 bases, with 8 bases between. The CDR3 is 15 amino acids. The CDR3 region has the DNA TGTGCCAGCAGCTTAGATTGGGGAACTGGAAACACCATATATTTT. Its protein product is CASSLDWGTGNTIYF.

This clonotype was seen repeatedly, ten times or more. V usage is TRBV12-3 or TRBV12-4 and J usage is TRBJ2-7; 12 nucleotides agree with TRBD2. Losses at the gene ends were 5 bases for V and 9 bases for J; bases not matched to a gene: 11. The CDR3 sequence is 15 residues long. CDR3 DNA sequence: TGTGCCAGCAGTCACTACGGGACTAGCGGGCTTGGGCAGTACTTC. Translation: CASSHYGTSGLGQYF.

This clonotype was recorded at least ten times. The rearrangement joins TRBV10-3 to TRBJ2-1; TRBD2 might be the D (5 bases). V lost 4 bases to trimming and J lost 7 bases, with 5 bases between them. Looked up from germline, CDR1 is ENHRY and CDR2 is SYGVKD. This CDR3 has 11 residues. The chain's CDR3 is CAISGENEQFF. The CDR3 nucleotides read TGTGCCATCAGTGGGGAGAATGAGCAGTTCTTC.

This chain connects TRBV12-3 or TRBV12-4 to TRBJ2-5; D is perhaps TRBD1 (6 bases). V lost 1 base, J lost 1 base, and 7 bases lay in between. This CDR3 is 14 amino acids long. The CDR3 DNA is TGTGCCAGCAGTTTAGGCAGGGGCCAAGAGACCCAGTACTTC. This encodes CASSLGRGQETQYF.

The gene calls are TRBV7-2 and TRBJ2-7; 10 bases are a match to TRBD1. Germline V gene sequence: CDR1 SGHTA, CDR2 FQGNSA. V trimming: 2 bases; J trimming: 2 bases; junction bases outside the gene matches: 6. The CDR3 consists of 16 residues. The CDR3 spells CASSLKGQGLTYEQYF. Here the CDR3 DNA reads TGTGCCAGCAGCTTAAAGGGACAGGGGCTTACCTACGAGCAGTACTTC. Variable domain in full (rest from reference TRBV7-2 and TRBJ2-7): GAGVSQSPSNKVTEKGKDVELRCDPISGHTALYWYRQSLGQGLEFLIYFQGNSAPDKSGLPSDRFSAERTGGSVSTLTIQRTQQEDSAVYLCASSLKGQGLTYEQYFGPGTRLTVT.